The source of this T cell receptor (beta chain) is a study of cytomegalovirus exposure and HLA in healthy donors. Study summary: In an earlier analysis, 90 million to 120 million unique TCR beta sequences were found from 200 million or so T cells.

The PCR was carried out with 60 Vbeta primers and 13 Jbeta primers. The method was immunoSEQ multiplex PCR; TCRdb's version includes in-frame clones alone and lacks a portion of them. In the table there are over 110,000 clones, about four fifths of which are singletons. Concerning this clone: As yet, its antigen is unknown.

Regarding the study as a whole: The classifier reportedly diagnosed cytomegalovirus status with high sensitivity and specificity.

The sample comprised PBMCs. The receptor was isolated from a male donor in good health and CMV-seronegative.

CDR3 region: CASWQSRNEQFF. DNA for the CDR3: TGCGCCAGCTGGCAAAGTCGCAATGAGCAGTTCTTC. V usage is TRBV10-1 and J usage is TRBJ2-1, with D unresolved. The CDR3 is 12 amino acids. CDR1 and CDR2 from the germline V gene are WNHNN and SYGVQD (reference sequence). V lost 8 bases and J 6 bases, leaving 11 bases between the germline ends.